Listed below are T cell receptor beta chains from one sample, sequenced in a study of CD8 T cells in ankylosing spondylitis. One entry per CDR3 protein results from TCRdb running MiXCR on the 5' RACE reads. Here the sample spans around 770,000 distinct CDR3 sequences, around 20% being singletons. Sequencing was done on a sample of blood, either unsorted or a sorted T cell fraction (not recorded which). These receptors originate from a male donor with ankylosing spondylitis. The CDR3 runs from the conserved cysteine through the conserved F or W. The D gene is left open where the match is weak. Not all rows give a size; the values are once, few, many and, for expanded clones, a class.

clone_size	d_call	v_call	j_call	cdr3_aa	cdr3_nt
many	TRBD1	TRBV12-3/TRBV12-4	TRBJ1-2	CASSSRQGGNYGYTF	TGTGCCAGCAGTTCCCGACAGGGGGGCAACTATGGCTACACCTTC
few	TRBD2	TRBV6-5	TRBJ2-7	CASSYSGRGSYEQYF	TGTGCCAGCAGTTACTCGGGGCGGGGGAGCTACGAGCAGTACTTC
-	-	TRBV19	TRBJ1-2	CASSIRARSNYGYTF	TGTGCCAGTAGTATAAGGGCGCGTTCTAACTATGGCTACACCTTC
few	-	TRBV11-1	TRBJ1-6	CASSLTDSASPLHF	TGTGCCAGCAGCTTAACCGACTCGGCCTCACCCCTCCACTTT
many	-	TRBV6-6	TRBJ2-1	CASSLLARNEQFF	TGTGCCAGCAGTTTACTAGCACGCAATGAGCAGTTCTTC
few	-	TRBV28	TRBJ1-4	CASSQERGEGREKLFF	TGTGCCAGCAGTCAAGAAAGGGGGGAAGGACGTGAAAAACTGTTTTTT
few	-	TRBV9	TRBJ1-2	CASSVEDRRGDYGYTF	TGTGCCAGCAGCGTAGAAGACCGGAGAGGGGACTATGGCTACACCTTC
few	-	TRBV13	TRBJ2-3	CASSSRGQGFADTQYF	TGTGCCAGCAGCTCCCGGGGTCAGGGGTTCGCAGATACGCAGTATTTT
-	TRBD2	TRBV20-1	TRBJ2-1	CSARAPGGPGDEQFF	TGCAGTGCTAGAGCTCCGGGAGGGCCTGGGGATGAGCAGTTCTTC
-	-	TRBV5-1	TRBJ2-6	CASSLVASSGANVLTF	TGCGCCAGCAGCTTGGTTGCGAGCTCTGGGGCCAACGTCCTGACTTTC
few	TRBD2	TRBV11-2	TRBJ2-1	CASSSHGTKVNNEQFF	TGTGCCAGCAGCTCTCACGGGACTAAGGTAAACAATGAGCAGTTCTTC
-	TRBD2	TRBV4-2	TRBJ2-1	CASSQGLAGGPDNEQFF	TGTGCCAGCAGCCAAGGACTAGCGGGAGGGCCCGACAATGAGCAGTTCTTC
medium-sized	-	TRBV29-1	TRBJ2-6	CSVDEVSGANVLTF	TGCAGCGTTGATGAGGTCTCTGGGGCCAACGTCCTGACTTTC
few	-	TRBV12-3/TRBV12-4	TRBJ1-1	CASSFARRISTEAFF	TGTGCCAGCAGTTTCGCCAGGAGGATATCGACTGAAGCTTTCTTT
few	TRBD2	TRBV4-1	TRBJ2-1	CASSQDLAGGYNEQFF	TGCGCCAGCAGCCAAGATCTAGCGGGGGGGTACAATGAGCAGTTCTTC
many	-	TRBV13	TRBJ1-2	CASSYGEGYGYTF	TGTGCCAGCAGCTACGGGGAGGGCTATGGCTACACCTTC
-	-	TRBV30	TRBJ2-3	CAWSVVGDAYTQYF	TGTGCCTGGAGTGTAGTGGGGGATGCTTATACGCAGTATTTT
-	-	TRBV7-2	TRBJ2-5	CASSLAPGILETQYF	TGTGCCAGCAGCTTAGCCCCAGGGATTCTGGAGACCCAGTACTTC
many	TRBD2	TRBV5-1	TRBJ2-1	CASSFTSGGGPNEQFF	TGCGCCAGCAGCTTCACGTCCGGGGGGGGGCCGAATGAGCAGTTCTTC
few	-	TRBV4-2	TRBJ1-5	CASSQGKSEPQHF	TGTGCCAGCAGCCAAGGGAAGTCTGAGCCCCAGCATTTT
few	-	TRBV2	TRBJ1-1	CASSGESLTEAFF	TGTGCCAGCAGTGGGGAGAGTCTGACTGAAGCTTTCTTT
few	-	TRBV5-1	TRBJ1-5	CASSTGTSGTF	TGCGCCAGCAGTACGGGGACAAGCGGTACTTTT
-	-	TRBV4-1	TRBJ2-7	CASSQDRVVYEQYF	TGCGCCAGCAGCCAAGACAGGGTGGTTTACGAGCAGTACTTC
once	-	TRBV12-3/TRBV12-4	TRBJ2-3	CASTKLAGTDTQYF	TGTGCCAGCACCAAACTAGCAGGCACAGATACGCAGTATTTT
few	-	TRBV4-3	TRBJ2-3	CASSQVASSTDTQYF	TGCGCCAGCAGCCAAGTGGCTAGCAGCACAGATACGCAGTATTTT
-	-	TRBV12-3/TRBV12-4	TRBJ1-1	CASTLGKLTNTEAFF	TGTGCCAGCACCTTAGGAAAGCTGACGAACACTGAAGCTTTCTTT
-	TRBD2	TRBV6-5	TRBJ2-1	CASSYQWTSGGNEQFF	TGTGCCAGCAGTTACCAATGGACTAGCGGGGGAAATGAGCAGTTCTTC
-	TRBD2	TRBV20-1	TRBJ2-1	CSASGPGLAAGEQFF	TGCAGTGCTAGTGGCCCGGGACTAGCGGCCGGCGAGCAGTTCTTC
-	TRBD1	TRBV4-3	TRBJ1-1	CASSQGTGVLNTEAFF	TGCGCCAGCAGCCAAGGGACAGGGGTCCTGAACACTGAAGCTTTCTTT
-	-	TRBV4-3	TRBJ2-3	CASSQGPDTDTQYF	TGCGCCAGCAGCCAAGGCCCAGACACAGATACGCAGTATTTT